A selection of T cell receptor beta chains follows, all from one sample in a study of blood T cell repertoires in COVID-19. The table came from immunoSEQ multiplex PCR; TCRdb's copy has only in-frame clones and leaves some out. The sample has 300,000 or so clones; 85% to 90% are singletons. Sequenced input: peripheral blood. These receptors all come from a woman in her thirties or forties with acute or convalescent COVID-19. The CDR3 runs from the conserved cysteine through the conserved F or W. D genes are given only for firm matches. Clone size, where shown, is once, few, many, or a class for clones that have expanded.

TRBJ1-5,.,TRBV30,.,CAWSPGSVVQSNQPQHF,TGTGCCTGGAGTCCAGGGTCGGTTGTACAGAGCAATCAGCCCCAGCATTTT
TRBJ1-3,.,TRBV30,.,CAWPQGSGNTIYF,TGTGCCTGGCCACAGGGCTCTGGAAACACCATATATTTT
TRBJ1-2,TRBD1,TRBV5-1,.,CASSPGTDPNYGYTF,TGCGCCAGCAGCCCCGGGACAGACCCTAACTATGGCTACACCTTC
TRBJ1-4,.,TRBV12-3/TRBV12-4,.,CASSPGVNEKLFF,TGTGCCAGCAGCCCCGGGGTTAATGAAAAACTGTTTTTT
TRBJ1-2,TRBD1,TRBV10-3,.,CAISEKSGQGEGYTF,TGTGCCATCAGTGAGAAGAGCGGACAGGGGGAGGGCTACACCTTC
TRBJ2-1,TRBD2,TRBV29-1,.,CSVSGTSAVGGQFF,TGCAGCGTTTCCGGGACTAGCGCTGTGGGGGGGCAGTTCTTC
TRBJ2-3,TRBD1,TRBV5-1,.,CASRLGLGGTDTQYF,TGCGCCAGCAGGTTGGGTTTAGGGGGCACGGATACGCAGTATTTT
TRBJ2-1,TRBD1,TRBV18,.,CASSPPAGGGTYNEQFF,TGTGCCAGCTCACCACCGGCAGGGGGTGGCACCTACAATGAGCAGTTCTTC
TRBJ1-2,.,TRBV14,.,CASSQTATYGYTF,TGTGCCAGCAGCCAGACAGCCACCTATGGCTACACCTTC
TRBJ1-1,TRBD1,TRBV6-5,.,CASSRGRDTEAFF,TGTGCCAGCAGCAGGGGGCGGGACACTGAAGCTTTCTTT
TRBJ2-1,.,TRBV5-1,.,CASSFDMRGFNEQFF,TGCGCCAGCAGCTTCGACATGAGGGGGTTTAACGAGCAGTTCTTC
TRBJ1-4,.,TRBV11-2,.,CASSPELTSLEEKLFF,TGTGCCAGCAGCCCGGAACTGACTAGTTTAGAAGAAAAACTGTTTTTT
TRBJ1-3,.,TRBV3-1/TRBV3-2,.,CASSQYRSSSGNTIYF,TGTGCCAGCAGCCAATACAGATCAAGCTCTGGAAACACCATATATTTT
TRBJ2-1,.,TRBV5-1,once,CASSLDLDFYNEQFF,TGCGCCAGCAGCTTGGACCTAGATTTTTACAATGAGCAGTTCTTC
TRBJ1-1,.,TRBV27,.,CASSLYGGATEAFF,TGTGCCAGCAGTTTATACGGGGGAGCAACTGAAGCTTTCTTT
TRBJ1-3,.,TRBV11-2,.,CASSLPGEYSGNTIYF,TGTGCCAGCAGCTTGCCGGGGGAGTACTCTGGAAACACCATATATTTT
TRBJ1-2,.,TRBV18,.,CASSPTQGNYGYTF,TGTGCCAGCTCACCAACACAGGGAAACTATGGCTACACCTTC
TRBJ1-2,TRBD1,TRBV30,.,CAWSPNRGPYYGYTF,TGTGCCTGGAGCCCCAACAGGGGGCCGTACTATGGCTACACCTTC
TRBJ1-2,.,TRBV7-9,.,CASSLAGGPNGYTF,TGTGCCAGCAGCTTAGCGGGGGGGCCCAATGGCTACACCTTC
TRBJ1-4,.,TRBV2,.,CASSAREKLFF,TGTGCCAGCAGTGCGAGAGAAAAACTGTTTTTT
TRBJ2-4,TRBD1,TRBV5-1,.,CASSLRGQENIQYF,TGCGCCAGCAGCTTGCGTGGACAGGAAAACATTCAGTACTTC
TRBJ2-3,TRBD2,TRBV3-1/TRBV3-2,.,CASSQPWEGTDTQYF,TGTGCCAGCAGCCAACCTTGGGAGGGGACAGATACGCAGTATTTT
TRBJ1-2,.,TRBV10-2,.,CASSGQNYGYTF,TGCGCCAGCAGTGGACAGAACTATGGCTACACCTTC